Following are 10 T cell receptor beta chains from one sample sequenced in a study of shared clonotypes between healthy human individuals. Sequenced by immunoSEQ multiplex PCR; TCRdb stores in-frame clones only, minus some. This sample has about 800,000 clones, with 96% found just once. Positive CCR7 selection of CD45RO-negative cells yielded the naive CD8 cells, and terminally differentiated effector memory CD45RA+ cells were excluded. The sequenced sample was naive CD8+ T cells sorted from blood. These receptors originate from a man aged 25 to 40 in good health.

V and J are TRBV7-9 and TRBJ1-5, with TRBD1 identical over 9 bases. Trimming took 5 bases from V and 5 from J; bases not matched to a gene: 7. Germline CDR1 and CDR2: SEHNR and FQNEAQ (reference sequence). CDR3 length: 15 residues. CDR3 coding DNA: TGTGCCAGCAGCGCACCGGGACAGGGCGATCAGCCCCAGCATTTT. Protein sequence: CASSAPGQGDQPQHF.

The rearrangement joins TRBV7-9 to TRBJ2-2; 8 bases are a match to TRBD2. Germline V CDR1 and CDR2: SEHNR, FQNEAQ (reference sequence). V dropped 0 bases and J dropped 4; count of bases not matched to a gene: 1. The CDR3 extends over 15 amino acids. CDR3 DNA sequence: TGTGCCAGCAGCTTAGCGCGGGAGGCCACCGGGGAGCTGTTTTTT. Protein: CASSLAREATGELFF.

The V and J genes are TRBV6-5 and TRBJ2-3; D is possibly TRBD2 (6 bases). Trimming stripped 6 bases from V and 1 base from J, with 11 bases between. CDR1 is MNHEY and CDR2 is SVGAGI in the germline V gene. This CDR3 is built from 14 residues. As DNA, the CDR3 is TGTGCCAGCAGCCGACTAGGGGGCACAGATACGCAGTATTTT. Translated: CASSRLGGTDTQYF.

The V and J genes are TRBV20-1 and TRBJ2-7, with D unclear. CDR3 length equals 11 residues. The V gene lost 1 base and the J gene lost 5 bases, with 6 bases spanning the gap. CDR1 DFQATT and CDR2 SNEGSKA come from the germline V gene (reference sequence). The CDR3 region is CSARGRNEQYF. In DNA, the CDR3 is TGCAGTGCTAGAGGAAGGAACGAGCAGTACTTC.

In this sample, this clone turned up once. The CDR3 spells CAWSWNTEAFF. The CDR3, as DNA: TGTGCCTGGAGCTGGAACACTGAAGCTTTCTTT. V usage is TRBV30 and J usage is TRBJ1-1; D is unresolved. The CDR3 is 11 residues long. The germline V and J ends were trimmed by 3 bases and 1 base, with 3 bases remaining between them. The germline gives CDR1 GTSNPN, CDR2 SVGIG (reference sequence).

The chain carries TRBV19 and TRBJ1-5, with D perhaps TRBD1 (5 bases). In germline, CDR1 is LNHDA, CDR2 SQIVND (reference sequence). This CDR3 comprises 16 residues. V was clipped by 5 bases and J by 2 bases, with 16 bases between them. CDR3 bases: TGTGCCAGTAGTGGGGGAGAGGTTATCGGCAATCAGCCCCAGCATTTT. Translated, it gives CASSGGEVIGNQPQHF.

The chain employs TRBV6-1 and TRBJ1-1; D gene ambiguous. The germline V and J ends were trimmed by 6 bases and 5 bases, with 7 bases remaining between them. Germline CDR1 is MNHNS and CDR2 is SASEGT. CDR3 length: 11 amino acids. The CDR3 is CASRQLTEAFF. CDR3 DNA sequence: TGTGCCAGCAGACAGCTGACTGAAGCTTTCTTT.

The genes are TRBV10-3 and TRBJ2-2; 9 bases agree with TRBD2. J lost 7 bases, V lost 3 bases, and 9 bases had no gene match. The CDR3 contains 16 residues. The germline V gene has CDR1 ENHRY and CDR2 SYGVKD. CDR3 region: CAISEGGGLADGELFF. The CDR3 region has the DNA TGTGCCATCAGTGAAGGTGGGGGACTAGCAGACGGGGAGCTGTTTTTT.

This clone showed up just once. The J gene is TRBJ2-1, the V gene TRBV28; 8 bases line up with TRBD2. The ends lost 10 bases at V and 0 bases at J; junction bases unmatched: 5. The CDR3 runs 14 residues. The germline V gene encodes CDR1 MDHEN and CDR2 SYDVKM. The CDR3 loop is CAIQSGSSYNEQFF. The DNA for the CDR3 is TGTGCCATCCAGAGCGGGAGCTCCTACAATGAGCAGTTCTTC.

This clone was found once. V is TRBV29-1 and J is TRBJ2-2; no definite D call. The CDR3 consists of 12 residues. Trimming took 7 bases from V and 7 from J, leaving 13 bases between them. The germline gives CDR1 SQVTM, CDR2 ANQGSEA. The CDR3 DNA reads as TGCAGCGCAAGGCGCCTCGGCGGGGAGCTGTTTTTT. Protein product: CSARRLGGELFF.